Listed below are T cell receptor beta chains from one sample, sequenced in a study of beta chain features in type 1 diabetes. Measured with immunoSEQ multiplex PCR; TCRdb has only the in-frame clones, and not every one. The sample gives about 360,000 clones, 10% to 15% of which show up once; 0.015% to 0.02% is in the top ten. The sequenced sample consisted of naive CD4+ T cells from blood. These receptors were collected from a man aged 18 to 29 in good health. The conserved cysteine and the conserved F or W are not part of the CDR3 here. Clone size is given for some rows only: seen once, a few or many times, or a class if the clone is expanded.

v_call	j_call	cdr3_length	clone_size	cdr3_aa
TRBV4-1	TRBJ1-2	14	-	ASSQDGVSVGYGYT
TRBV28	TRBJ2-7	10	-	ASSQGANEQY
TRBV4-2	TRBJ2-1	11	few	ASSLEAAQEQF
TRBV4-2	TRBJ1-5	13	-	ASSQGRAGNQPQH
TRBV5-1	TRBJ2-1	14	few	ASTLGQGGMTNEQF
TRBV29-1	TRBJ2-7	11	few	SVGGQGRYEQY
TRBV7-6	TRBJ2-7	10	few	ASSLQGTIQY
TRBV19	TRBJ2-3	13	-	ASSMGLAGENTQY
TRBV7-2	TRBJ2-7	15	-	ASSLALGGLAGYEQY
TRBV25-1	TRBJ2-7	14	-	ASSDSRGSQPYEQY
TRBV7-9	TRBJ2-7	12	-	ASSFFAGIDEQY
TRBV30	TRBJ2-3	19	few	AWSAFTGRLAGGASTDTQY
TRBV6-5	TRBJ2-5	12	few	ASSFSGVQETQY
TRBV14	TRBJ1-2	15	-	ASSQDLGTGWMNGYT
TRBV7-2	TRBJ2-5	12	-	ASSLDGQRETQY
TRBV11-3	TRBJ2-2	10	few	ASSSYTGELF
TRBV4-2	TRBJ1-3	9	few	ASSTDFSIY
TRBV9	TRBJ1-4	13	few	ASSVRTGVGEKLF
TRBV9	TRBJ2-7	13	few	ASSVGGSGSYEQY
TRBV19	TRBJ2-5	13	few	ASKERSRTWETQY
TRBV10-3	TRBJ1-2	11	few	AISENRDHGYT
TRBV7-2	TRBJ1-5	13	-	ASSIDNYSNQPQH
TRBV10-3	TRBJ1-2	12	-	AIRTGVKSAGYT
TRBV6-6	TRBJ1-1	9	few	ASSGGSEAF
TRBV10-3	TRBJ2-7	13	-	AIRRPGQGGYEQY
TRBV6-1	TRBJ1-2	13	-	ASSEDLITGYGYT